The 17 T cell receptor beta chains below all came from one sample that was sequenced in a study of regulatory T cells in long-lasting Graves disease. The authors built TCR beta libraries using iRepertoire HTBI primers and Arm-PCR of CDR3 regions. TCRdb processed the multiplex PCR reads anew with MiXCR; each CDR3 protein has one entry. The sample has about 430,000 distinct CDR3 sequences; around 20% are singletons. Time point: persistent/refractory GD, antithyroid drugs over 5 years with positive TRAb. Construction of the TCR library relied on RNA isolated from PBMCs. The sequencing here drew on peripheral blood mononuclear cells (PBMCs), taken when the disease was refractory, from a patient treated with antithyroid drugs. Every receptor here comes from a female donor with Graves disease.

This clonotype was seen many times. DNA of the CDR3: TGCAGTGCTAGCGCTAGCGGCCTTTCCTACGAGCAGTACTTC. As protein: CSASASGLSYEQYF. The chain has TRBV20-1 and TRBJ2-7; 7 nucleotides align to TRBD2. Looked up from germline, CDR1 is DFQATT and CDR2 is SNEGSKA (reference sequence). This CDR3 spans 14 amino acids. V shed 3 bases and J 1 base; nucleotides not matched to a gene: 6.

This clonotype has only a few counts. The chain has TRBV6-2 or TRBV6-3 and TRBJ2-4, with 9 bases identical to TRBD1. Germline CDR1 reads MNHEY; CDR2 reads SVGEGT. The CDR3 covers 15 residues. V lost 4 bases to trimming and J lost 8 bases; unmatched junction nucleotides: 9. The CDR3 protein is CASSSPGQGFYIQYF. CDR3 in DNA: TGTGCCAGCAGTTCTCCGGGACAGGGTTTTTACATTCAGTACTTC.

A word on this clonotype: A single base separates this from a much larger clone, so it may be a read error. This sequence joins TRBV3-1 and TRBJ2-2, with a possible D match to TRBD2 (5 bases). CDR1 and CDR2 (germline): LGHDT, YNNKEL (reference sequence). The CDR3 is 16 residues long. The V and J ends lost 3 bases and 6 bases respectively, with 17 bases between them. The CDR3, as DNA: TGTGCCAGCAGCCACAAACAGAGGGCGATAGCCGGGGAGCTGTTTTTT. The encoded protein is CASSHKQRAIAGELFF.

This clonotype came up a few times. CDR3 in amino acids: CASHKQEYTEAFF. The CDR3 coding sequence is TGTGCCAGCCATAAACAGGAATACACTGAAGCTTTCTTT. The chain links TRBV6-2 or TRBV6-3 to TRBJ1-1; tentatively, D is TRBD1 (5 bases). V was clipped by 8 bases and J by 3 bases, with 13 bases between them. The CDR3 is made up of 13 amino acids. The germline V gene has CDR1 MNHEY and CDR2 SVGEGT.

At least ten counts were recorded for this clonotype. The chain employs TRBV12-3 or TRBV12-4 and TRBJ2-7; possible D gene TRBD1, 5 bases. V shed 1 base and J shed 4 bases, with 11 bases lying between them. This CDR3 contains 14 residues. CDR3 in DNA: TGTGCCAGCAGTTTAGTAGGGGCTAAGTACGAGCAGTACTTC. As protein: CASSLVGAKYEQYF.

This clonotype has a handful of counts. This chain joins TRBV20-1 and TRBJ2-2; 11 bases fit TRBD2. The V and J ends lost 1 base and 5 bases, in that order; junction bases with no gene match: 6. There are 16 residues in the CDR3. The V gene's germline CDR1 is DFQATT and CDR2 SNEGSKA (reference sequence). The chain's CDR3 is CSARGGLAGGTGELFF. The CDR3 nucleotides read TGCAGTGCTAGAGGAGGGCTAGCGGGAGGTACCGGGGAGCTGTTTTTT.

In its sample, this clonotype was seen a few times. This chain connects TRBV9 to TRBJ1-1; D is possibly TRBD1 (5 bases). The CDR3 has 14 amino acids. Between the trimmed V and J ends, which lost 0 bases and 1 base, there was a span of 7 bases. Germline V CDR1 and CDR2: SGDLS, YYNGEE. The CDR3 spells CASSVEGTNTEAFF. CDR3 nucleotides: TGTGCCAGCAGCGTAGAGGGGACGAACACTGAAGCTTTCTTT.

The rearrangement uses TRBV30 and TRBJ2-5, with D perhaps matching TRBD1 or TRBD2 (5 bases each). Trimming took 2 bases from V and 4 from J, leaving 11 bases between them. Germline V gene data show CDR1 as GTSNPN and CDR2 as SVGIG (reference sequence). The length of the CDR3 is 13 residues. DNA for the CDR3: TGTGCCTGGAGTCGAGCGAGGGGAGAGACCCAGTACTTC. Its translation: CAWSRARGETQYF.

This clonotype was counted many times. This chain connects TRBV29-1 to TRBJ2-5, with unresolved D. The CDR3 runs to 12 residues. CDR1 SQVTM and CDR2 ANQGSEA come from the germline V gene. Trimming removed 6 bases from V and 1 base from J, with 9 bases in between. The chain's CDR3 is CSVRVGQETQYF. DNA for the CDR3: TGCAGCGTGCGAGTCGGCCAAGAGACCCAGTACTTC.

The chain uses TRBV6-1 and TRBJ1-4; possible D gene TRBD1, 6 bases. Germline V gives CDR1 MNHNS, CDR2 SASEGT. The V gene lost 5 bases and the J gene lost 4 bases, with 14 bases spanning the gap. The CDR3 covers 15 residues. The CDR3 DNA sequence: TGTGCCAGCAGTAGAACAGGGAATAGTAATGAAAAACTGTTTTTT. Translation: CASSRTGNSNEKLFF.

On this clonotype: A single base separates this from a much larger clone, so it may be a read error. The V and J genes are TRBV28 and TRBJ1-1; no reliable D call. The germline V gene has CDR1 MDHEN and CDR2 SYDVKM. Trimming stripped 4 bases from V and 6 bases from J, with 15 bases between. The CDR3 runs 14 residues. The CDR3: CASSSRHPMAEAFF. The CDR3, as DNA: TGTGCCAGCAGTTCACGGCACCCCATGGCTGAAGCTTTCTTT.

The J gene is TRBJ2-7, the V gene TRBV28; 9 nucleotides align to TRBD1. Unmatched junction bases numbered 14, after V lost 6 bases and J lost 2 bases. The CDR3 has 17 residues. Germline CDR1 is MDHEN and CDR2 is SYDVKM. In DNA form, the CDR3 reads TGTGCCAGCAGCTCCGCCCCAGGACAGGGGCAGACCTACGAGCAGTACTTC. It is translated as CASSSAPGQGQTYEQYF.

This clonotype was recorded a few times. The rearrangement uses TRBV27 and TRBJ2-7; 7 positions match TRBD2. CDR3 size: 17 residues. Germline loops: CDR1 MNHEY, CDR2 SMNVEV (reference sequence). V trimming: 3 bases; J trimming: 2 bases; junction bases outside the gene matches: 13. The CDR3 is CASSFGLGSGSTYEQYF. DNA for the CDR3: TGTGCCAGCAGTTTTGGTCTGGGTAGCGGGTCCACCTACGAGCAGTACTTC.

The chain is built from TRBV20-1 and TRBJ2-1, with 7 bases matching TRBD2. Germline V gene sequence: CDR1 DFQATT, CDR2 SNEGSKA (reference sequence). V lost 5 bases, J lost 4 bases, and 11 bases stayed unmatched. This CDR3 has 15 residues. The CDR3 nucleotides are TGCAGTGCTCCCCGGGCGGGGGAAAAATACAATGAGCAGTTCTTC. Translated: CSAPRAGEKYNEQFF.

About this clonotype itself: A single base separates this from a much larger clone, so it may be a read error. This chain connects TRBV6-1 to TRBJ2-5; D gene uncertain. From germline, CDR1 is MNHNS and CDR2 SASEGT. CDR3 length: 16 residues. CDR3 region: CAHSTAWQVVQETRYF. CDR3 nucleotide sequence: TGTGCCCACAGCACCGCGTGGCAGGTAGTCCAAGAGACCCGGTACTTC.

This clonotype has a count of ten or more. This chain uses TRBV28 with TRBJ2-7, with D perhaps assigned TRBD1 or TRBD2 (6 bases each). The CDR3 covers 15 residues. Trimming shortened V by 2 bases and J by 3 bases, and 14 bases separated the two germline ends. Per germline, CDR1 MDHEN and CDR2 SYDVKM. CDR3 nucleotide sequence: TGTGCCAGCAGTTTACTTCCGGGGGCGGGCTACGAGCAGTACTTC. It encodes CASSLLPGAGYEQYF.

This clonotype was recorded many times. The chain combines TRBV19 with TRBJ1-5; D is undetermined. In germline, CDR1 is LNHDA, CDR2 SQIVND (reference sequence). V lost 5 bases to trimming and J lost 8 bases, with 13 bases between them. The CDR3 is 13 amino acids. The CDR3 protein is CASSVSRAEPQHF. As DNA, the CDR3 is TGTGCCAGTAGTGTCAGTCGGGCAGAGCCCCAGCATTTT. The full variable domain, with the rest looked up from reference TRBV19 and TRBJ1-5, is DGGITQSPKYLFRKEGQNVTLSCEQNLNHDAMYWYRQDPGQGLRLIYYSQIVNDFQKGDIAEGYSVSREKKESFPLTVTSAQKNPTAFYLCASSVSRAEPQHFGDGTRLSIL.